The T cell receptor beta chain described here comes from a study of blood T cell repertoires in COVID-19 (dated by TCRdb to 2020 to 2021). Study-wide context: Collaborator samples came from the United States, Italy and Spain and covered acute and convalescent phases of COVID-19. The prospective study material was composed of cDNA or gDNA derived from T cells, B-cell-depleted T cells, or PBMCs. Subjects who had been exposed to COVID-19, were actively infected with it, or had recovered from it provided the deeply sampled blood TCRbeta repertoires that made up the dataset. The repertoires were made available in a free public database intended to serve as a resource for research on the immune response to SARS-CoV-2. The samples were drawn from two sources: the first 160 participants of the ongoing ImmuneRACE study, and over 950 subjects contributed by 6 global collaborators. Nearly every sample came with metadata listing a de-identified subject ID, COVID-19 status, age in years and sex. HLA class I and class II types, where available, came from metadata supplied by the sample provider rather than from assay-based typing.

Participants in the prospective study were enrolled through a virtual design, were aged roughly 18 to 100 years, and lived in about two dozen United States geographic areas. In the prospective study, participants were assigned to cohorts based on the clinical history participants reported in a screening survey and a study questionnaire. Recovered participants in ImmuneRACE Cohort 3 were defined by two consecutive negative NP/OP PCR tests, clearance by a healthcare professional, or resolution of symptoms. In the prospective study, mobile phlebotomists collected whole blood, serum and a nasopharyngeal or oropharyngeal swab from each participant. Prospective study participants could optionally give additional blood draws and questionnaires over an approximately 2-month period. Before DNA extraction, prospective study blood samples were shipped either frozen or at room temperature. Its CDR3 holds 15 amino acids, cysteine through phenylalanine. Of the read, only the CDR3 DNA is kept; its 45 bases are in frame from base 1. Relative to germline, V is 0 bases shorter and J is 2 bases shorter, with 11 bases between their ends. CDR1 and CDR2 were assigned from the germline V gene (reference sequence) as LNHDA and SQIVND.

What the study reported, not specific to this receptor: The quantity of clinical and demographic metadata differed by source and by participant and was supplied without curation.

The immunoSEQ Assay, a bias-controlled multiplex PCR, was used to amplify TCRbeta CDR3 regions from genomic DNA. The source study handled its data this way. Within the assay, amplification of reference gene primers was used to estimate how many nucleated cells each sample contained. To quantify the absolute abundance of each unique TCRbeta CDR3 rearrangement, sequence reads were collapsed and filtered. For each sample, productive Simpson clonality was calculated by taking the square root of Simpson's diversity index across productive rearrangements. Sourced from immuneACCESS, this table was stored by TCRdb with only in-frame sequences that have V and J called. A share of the clones is absent; for the studies checked, an unresolved V gene accounts for under half, and the remainder has no known explanation. The V and J calls and clone size come from that table; D and trimming were worked out from the DNA. A total of roughly 400,000 clones appear in this sample, 87% of them only once. The biggest ten clones account for about a tenth of the sample.

A word on this clone: Its recognized antigen is unknown. Base qualities were left out, and no much larger clone turns up one base away.

The sequence was obtained from a woman aged 45-60 years who had recovered from COVID-19. The sequence joins TRBV19 to TRBJ2-7; the D gene is perhaps TRBD1, on 6 matching bases. What was sequenced was PBMCs or T cells enriched from blood (not recorded which). The sequence in DNA is TGTGCCAGTAGTATAGATCACAGGGCGACCTACGAGCAGTACTTC. It codes for CASSIDHRATYEQYF. The entire variable domain, with the stretches around the CDR3 drawn from the reference TRBV19 and TRBJ2-7 proteins, is DGGITQSPKYLFRKEGQNVTLSCEQNLNHDAMYWYRQDPGQGLRLIYYSQIVNDFQKGDIAEGYSVSREKKESFPLTVTSAQKNPTAFYLCASSIDHRATYEQYFGPGTRLTVT.